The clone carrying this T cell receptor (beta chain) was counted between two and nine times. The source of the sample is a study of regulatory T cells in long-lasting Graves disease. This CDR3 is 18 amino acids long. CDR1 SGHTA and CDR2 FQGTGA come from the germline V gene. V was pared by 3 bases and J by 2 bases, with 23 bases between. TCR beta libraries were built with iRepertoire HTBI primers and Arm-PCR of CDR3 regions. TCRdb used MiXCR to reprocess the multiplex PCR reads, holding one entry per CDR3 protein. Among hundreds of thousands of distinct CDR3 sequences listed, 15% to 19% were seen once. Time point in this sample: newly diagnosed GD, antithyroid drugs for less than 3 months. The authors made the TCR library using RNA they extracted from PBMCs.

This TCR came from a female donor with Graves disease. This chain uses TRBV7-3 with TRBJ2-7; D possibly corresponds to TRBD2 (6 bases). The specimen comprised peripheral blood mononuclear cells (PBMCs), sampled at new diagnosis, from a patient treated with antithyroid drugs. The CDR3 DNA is TGTGCCAGCAGCTTGGGGACTCAACTATTCCAACCTACCTACGAGCAGTACTTC. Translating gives CASSLGTQLFQPTYEQYF.